The 5 T cell receptor beta chains below all came from one sample that was sequenced in a study of blood T cells in healthy people across ages. Next came a second PCR, run for roughly 7 to 12 cycles, which used a sample-barcoded 5' primer along with a J-beta primer mix. TCRdb fed the 5' RACE reads into MiXCR, producing one record per CDR3 protein. The table includes hundreds of thousands of distinct CDR3 sequences, around three fifths detected once. Sequencing input: blood. The receptors originated from a man between 40 and 49 years old in good health.

The chain employs TRBV5-1 and TRBJ1-2, with no clear D. This CDR3 has 14 residues. Trimming took 2 bases from V and 8 from J, leaving 16 bases between them. Germline CDR1 reads SGHRS; CDR2 reads YFSETQ. CDR3 in amino acids: CASSLPQDDQGYTF. CDR3 DNA: TGCGCCAGCAGCTTACCCCAGGACGATCAGGGCTACACCTTC.

CDR3: CSAKPSGAPHEQFF. CDR3 DNA: TGCAGTGCTAAGCCTAGCGGTGCACCCCACGAGCAGTTCTTC. The rearrangement joins TRBV20-1 to TRBJ2-1, with 7 nucleotides matching TRBD2. This CDR3 region has 14 residues. V was pared by 4 bases and J by 10 bases, with 13 bases of the junction left unmatched. Germline V gene data show CDR1 as DFQATT and CDR2 as SNEGSKA (reference sequence).

The rearrangement uses TRBV29-1 and TRBJ1-6, with D possibly TRBD1 on 5 matching bases. V gave up 3 bases and J gave up 9 bases, with 12 bases separating them. This CDR3 region has 13 residues. Germline CDR1 is SQVTM and CDR2 is ANQGSEA. The DNA of the CDR3 is TGCAGCGTTGATGTCGGGGGTAGTTCACCCCTCCACTTT. Translated: CSVDVGGSSPLHF.

This clonotype was observed once. V usage is TRBV7-3 and J usage is TRBJ2-3; 7 bases are a match to TRBD1. Losses at the gene ends were 1 base for V and 7 bases for J; bases not matched to a gene: 14. The CDR3 consists of 17 residues. The V gene's germline CDR1 is SGHTA and CDR2 FQGTGA. The CDR3 region has the DNA TGTGCCAGCAGCTTAAAGGGTCAGGGGGTAAATGCGAATACGCAGTATTTT. Its translation is CASSLKGQGVNANTQYF. Complete variable domain (other parts from reference TRBV7-3 and TRBJ2-3): GAGVSQTPSNKVTEKGKYVELRCDPISGHTALYWYRQSLGQGPEFLIYFQGTGAADDSGLPNDRFFAVRPEGSVSTLKIQRTERGDSAVYLCASSLKGQGVNANTQYFGPGTRLTVL.

The chain combines TRBV12-3 or TRBV12-4 with TRBJ2-5; TRBD1 agrees at 8 bases. V was pared by 6 bases and J by 3 bases, with 6 bases of the junction left unmatched. The CDR3 runs to 14 residues. CDR3 DNA: TGTGCCAGCAGCACCTCGGACAGGGAAGAGACCCAGTACTTC. This translates into CASSTSDREETQYF.